These 14 T cell receptor beta chains were all obtained from the same sample, sequenced in a study of neurological immune-mediated disorders. Each CDR3 protein is one row after TCRdb ran MiXCR on the 5' RACE reads. Here the sample spans about 39,000 distinct CDR3 sequences, 7.2% being singletons. Material: CD4+ T cells from blood. Receptor source: a man over 45 in good health.

This clonotype was observed at least ten times. The J gene is TRBJ2-6, the V gene TRBV9, with D tentatively TRBD1 (5 bases). CDR3 length: 19 amino acids. The V and J ends lost 4 bases and 0 bases respectively, with 20 bases between them. Germline V gene data show CDR1 as SGDLS and CDR2 as YYNGEE. CDR3 in amino acids: CASSPHSTGTFSGANVLTF. DNA of the CDR3: TGTGCCAGCAGCCCACACTCCACAGGAACATTCTCTGGGGCCAACGTCCTGACTTTC.

This clonotype was detected many times. The J gene is TRBJ2-1, the V gene TRBV20-1; tentatively, D is TRBD1 (6 bases). V was clipped by 6 bases and J by 9 bases, with 21 bases between them. This CDR3 has 14 residues. In germline, CDR1 is DFQATT, CDR2 SNEGSKA (reference sequence). CDR3 sequence reads: CSAPQGTFLGEQFF. The CDR3, as DNA: TGCAGTGCCCCTCAGGGGACGTTTCTGGGTGAGCAGTTCTTC.

CDR3 sequence reads: CAWSASSGFNEQFF. The CDR3 DNA follows: TGTGCCTGGAGTGCCTCTAGCGGGTTCAATGAGCAGTTCTTC. This chain connects TRBV30 to TRBJ2-1, with TRBD2 matching over 8 bases. J gave up 6 bases and V 1 base, and 5 bases lay outside the gene matches. Per the germline V gene, CDR1 is GTSNPN and CDR2 is SVGIG (reference sequence). The CDR3 has 14 amino acids.

As concerns this clonotype: The germline gene is not matched at one end of the junction; a read error may be the cause. The chain links TRBV28 to TRBJ2-4, with 11 bases fitting TRBD2. Germline V gene lookup returns CDR1 MDHEN and CDR2 SYDVKM. This CDR3 is built from 19 residues. This CDR3 reads CANSAGLAESGEAENIQYF. DNA for the CDR3: TGTGCCAACAGTGCGGGACTAGCGGAGTCGGGGGAAGCCGAAAACATTCAGTACTTC.

This clonotype is medium-sized within its sample. The chain employs TRBV20-1 and TRBJ2-7; D might be TRBD1 (5 bases). Trimming took 2 bases from V and 5 from J, leaving 10 bases between them. This CDR3 has 12 residues. Germline values: CDR1 DFQATT, CDR2 SNEGSKA (reference sequence). DNA of the CDR3: TGCAGTGCTAGAAGGACAAGCAACGAGCAGTACTTC. Its protein is CSARRTSNEQYF.

This clonotype has a handful of counts. The chain combines TRBV25-1 with TRBJ2-1, with D possibly TRBD2 on 6 matching bases. The germline gives CDR1 MGHDK, CDR2 SYGVNS. V lost 4 bases and J 7 bases, leaving 11 bases between the germline ends. The CDR3 contains 13 residues. The CDR3 DNA follows: TGTGCCAGCAGTGCCGGGAGTGTGAATGAGCAGTTCTTC. Translation gives CASSAGSVNEQFF.

This clonotype was observed many times. CDR3 region: CASSPNGGRDTEAFF. The CDR3 DNA reads as TGTGCCAGCTCACCAAATGGGGGACGAGACACTGAAGCTTTCTTT. The chain carries TRBV18 and TRBJ1-1; D is perhaps TRBD1 (5 bases). CDR1 is KGHSH, CDR2 LQKENI, per germline. V lost 2 bases and J lost 3, with 13 bases in between. The CDR3 totals 15 residues.

This clonotype appeared many times. CDR3 amino acids: CASSQGPYEQYF. The CDR3 nucleotides read TGTGCCAGCAGCCAGGGACCCTACGAGCAGTACTTC. V is TRBV6-5 and J is TRBJ2-7; D is tentatively TRBD1 or TRBD2 (5 bases each). CDR3 length: 12 amino acids. The germline gives CDR1 MNHEY, CDR2 SVGAGI. V was pared by 6 bases and J by 2 bases, with 8 bases between.

This clonotype occurred many times. This sequence joins TRBV5-6 and TRBJ2-7; the D gene is possibly TRBD1 (6 bases). Between the trimmed V and J ends, which lost 5 bases and 0 bases, there was a span of 27 bases. Germline lookup yields CDR1 SGHDT and CDR2 YYEEEE. The CDR3 loop spans 19 amino acids. The CDR3, as DNA: TGTGCCAGCAGACCCCGAGGGGGAGAGCGCTACAGGAGCTCCTACGAGCAGTACTTC. Translating it yields CASRPRGGERYRSSYEQYF.

This clonotype showed up many times. V is TRBV10-3 and J is TRBJ2-2, with 11 nucleotides matching TRBD2. CDR1 is ENHRY and CDR2 is SYGVKD in the germline V gene. The CDR3 is 15 residues long. V shed 6 bases, J shed 6 bases, and the junction held 6 bases outside the gene matches. In DNA form, the CDR3 reads TGTGCCATCAGGGAACATAGCGGGAGGGCCGGGGAGCTGTTTTTT. Its translation: CAIREHSGRAGELFF.

In this sample, this clonotype turned up many times. J is TRBJ2-3 and V is TRBV7-2; 8 bases fit TRBD2. This CDR3 is built from 14 residues. Germline V gene lookup returns CDR1 SGHTA and CDR2 FQGNSA. V shed 5 bases, J shed 7 bases, and the junction held 8 bases outside the gene matches. The DNA for the CDR3 is TGTGCCAGCAGCCCCGACAGCGGGGGCTATACGCAGTATTTT. Translated, it gives CASSPDSGGYTQYF. The full variable domain, in which reference TRBV7-2 and TRBJ2-3 provide the parts outside the CDR3, is GAGVSQSPSNKVTEKGKDVELRCDPISGHTALYWYRQSLGQGLEFLIYFQGNSAPDKSGLPSDRFSAERTGGSVSTLTIQRTQQEDSAVYLCASSPDSGGYTQYFGPGTRLTVL.

This clonotype appeared many times. The rearrangement joins TRBV25-1 to TRBJ2-5; D is perhaps TRBD1 (6 bases). Deletions cut 4 bases from V and 4 bases from J, with 13 bases between. There are 14 residues in the CDR3. Germline CDR1 MGHDK, CDR2 SYGVNS. CDR3 region: CASSVQGFVETQYF. In DNA form, the CDR3 reads TGTGCCAGCAGTGTCCAGGGGTTTGTAGAGACCCAGTACTTC.

The V gene is TRBV28, the J gene TRBJ2-7; 10 bases align to TRBD1. CDR3 length: 15 residues. Germline trimming cut 4 bases from V and 2 bases from J; bases unmatched to any gene: 5. From germline, CDR1 is MDHEN and CDR2 SYDVKM. This CDR3 is CASSSGDRGTYEQYF. The CDR3 nucleotides read TGTGCCAGCAGTTCGGGGGACAGGGGAACCTACGAGCAGTACTTC. Variable domain in full (rest from reference TRBV28 and TRBJ2-7): DVKVTQSSRYLVKRTGEKVFLECVQDMDHENMFWYRQDPGLGLRLIYFSYDVKMKEKGDIPEGYSVSREKKERFSLILESASTNQTSMYLCASSSGDRGTYEQYFGPGTRLTVT.

This clonotype was detected ten times or more. The chain is built from TRBV5-1 and TRBJ2-2, with 8 bases identical to TRBD1. V gave up 3 bases and J gave up 5 bases; unmatched junction bases: 6. From germline, CDR1 is SGHRS and CDR2 YFSETQ. The CDR3 has 15 amino acids. For the CDR3, the DNA is TGCGCCAGCAGCTCGGAAAACAGGGGGACCGGGGAGCTGTTTTTT. It is translated as CASSSENRGTGELFF.